These 30 T cell receptor beta chains originate from one sample sequenced in a study of CD8 T cells in ankylosing spondylitis. Study outcomes and limitations: The study identified a TCR beta motif of seven or eight highly homologous variants that appeared characteristic of ankylosing spondylitis blood.

Antigens of these TCRs are unknown. TCRdb re-analysed the 5' RACE reads in MiXCR, keeping a single row per CDR3 protein. The sample shows just under 550,000 distinct CDR3 sequences, roughly an eighth of them seen only once. Specimen: blood, either unsorted or a sorted T cell fraction (not recorded which). The source is a male donor with ankylosing spondylitis.

This clonotype was seen more than once but under ten times. The chain links TRBV5-1 to TRBJ2-7; 7 bases match TRBD1. This CDR3 has 16 amino acids. In germline, CDR1 is SGHRS, CDR2 YFSETQ. The V and J ends lost 0 bases and 5 bases, in that order; junction bases with no gene match: 11. CDR3 nucleotides: TGCGCCAGCAGCTTGGTGTCGGGCCAGGGGGTTGACGAGCAGTACTTC. This gives the protein CASSLVSGQGVDEQYF.

The chain links TRBV19 to TRBJ1-2; D is uncertain. Trimming took 11 bases from V and 4 from J, leaving 20 bases between them. This CDR3 has 14 amino acids. Germline-derived CDR1 and CDR2 are LNHDA and SQIVND (reference sequence). CDR3 sequence (DNA): TGTGCCGGAAACAAGATCGGCTCTGTCTATGGCTACACCTTC. Amino acids: CAGNKIGSVYGYTF. Filled out from reference TRBV19 and TRBJ1-2, the complete variable domain reads DGGITQSPKYLFRKEGQNVTLSCEQNLNHDAMYWYRQDPGQGLRLIYYSQIVNDFQKGDIAEGYSVSREKKESFPLTVTSAQKNPTAFYLCAGNKIGSVYGYTFGSGTRLTVV.

In its sample, this clonotype was seen many times. CDR3 in amino acids: CASTWGTTDNEQFF. The CDR3 DNA reads TGTGCCAGCACCTGGGGGACAACCGATAATGAGCAGTTCTTC. The chain uses TRBV12-3 or TRBV12-4 and TRBJ2-1, with D maybe TRBD1 (6 bases). The CDR3 totals 14 residues. Trimming removed 7 bases at V and 7 bases at J, with 17 bases between.

The rearrangement joins TRBV20-1 to TRBJ2-3; 9 bases map to TRBD2. The CDR3 runs 16 residues. The V gene end was trimmed by 0 bases and the J gene end by 9 bases; junction bases not matched to a gene: 13. In germline, CDR1 is DFQATT, CDR2 SNEGSKA (reference sequence). This CDR3 reads CSARDRLAGSRITQYF. The CDR3 bases are TGCAGTGCTAGAGATCGCCTAGCGGGGTCCCGGATAACGCAGTATTTT.

This clonotype was seen a handful of times. This sequence joins TRBV28 and TRBJ1-3, with 8 nucleotides matching TRBD1. CDR3 size: 14 residues. V lost 6 bases and J lost 8; bases outside the gene matches: 9. Germline V gene lookup returns CDR1 MDHEN and CDR2 SYDVKM. The CDR3 region has the DNA TGTGCCAGCAGCCCCGGGACAGGCCCTCACACCATATATTTT. Encoded protein: CASSPGTGPHTIYF.

The chain has TRBV7-8 and TRBJ1-6, with a tentative D call TRBD1 (5 bases). This CDR3 spans 11 amino acids. Germline assignment: CDR1 SGHVS and CDR2 FQNEAQ. Trimming left V 11 bases short and J 7 bases short, with 9 bases between. The CDR3 sequence: CAVGANSPLHF. The CDR3 nucleotides are TGTGCCGTCGGGGCAAATTCACCCCTCCACTTT. The entire variable domain, with the rest obtained from reference TRBV7-8 and TRBJ1-6, is as follows: GAGVSQSPRYKVAKRGQDVALRCDPISGHVSLFWYQQALGQGPEFLTYFQNEAQLDKSGLPSDRFFAERPEGSVSTLKIQRTQQEDSAVYLCAVGANSPLHFGNGTRLTVT.

In this sample, this clonotype turned up a few times. This chain links TRBV5-1 with TRBJ2-2; 7 bases fit TRBD2. Trimming at V came to 5 bases and at J to 4 bases, leaving 8 bases not matched to a gene. The CDR3 is 15 amino acids. Germline CDR1 SGHRS, CDR2 YFSETQ. The CDR3: CASSSAGDGTGELFF. The CDR3 region has the DNA TGCGCCAGCAGTTCGGCGGGAGATGGCACCGGGGAGCTGTTTTTT.

The genes are TRBV10-2 and TRBJ2-1, with 13 bases identical to TRBD2. This CDR3 is 17 amino acids long. Trimming cost V 5 bases and J 8 bases; bases outside gene matches: 12. Per the germline V gene, CDR1 is WSHSY and CDR2 is SAAADI. The CDR3 DNA reads as TGCGCCAGCAGTACTTATCCCGGGACTAGCGGGAAATATGAGCAGTTCTTC. Residues: CASSTYPGTSGKYEQFF.

The chain carries TRBV5-6 and TRBJ2-6, with TRBD1 identical over 9 bases. The germline V gene encodes CDR1 SGHDT and CDR2 YYEEEE. Trimming removed 3 bases from V and 4 bases from J; junction bases left unmatched: 5. This CDR3 spans 16 amino acids. CDR3 sequence reads: CASSSTGGVGANVLTF. The CDR3, as DNA: TGTGCCAGCAGCTCGACAGGGGGGGTAGGGGCCAACGTCCTGACTTTC.

The chain employs TRBV12-3 or TRBV12-4 and TRBJ2-3; TRBD2 is a possible D gene (6 bases). The CDR3 runs 18 residues. Trimming shortened V by 3 bases and J by 6 bases, and 25 bases separated the two germline ends. The CDR3 here is CASSFDAAGLGFRDTQYF. The CDR3 region has the DNA TGTGCCAGCAGTTTTGACGCCGCGGGACTGGGATTTCGGGATACGCAGTATTTT.

The table lists this clonotype with a few counts. J is TRBJ1-2 and V is TRBV30; no firm D call. Trimming left V 4 bases short and J 4 bases short, with 13 bases between. The length of the CDR3 is 13 residues. Germline CDR1 is GTSNPN and CDR2 is SVGIG (reference sequence). CDR3 DNA: TGTGCCTGGAATGGCGGAGGCACCTATGGCTACACCTTC. This translates into CAWNGGGTYGYTF.

This clonotype was found a few times. The CDR3 loop is CASRFQGAQNSPLHF. DNA for the CDR3: TGCGCCAGCAGGTTCCAGGGGGCGCAGAATTCACCCCTCCACTTT. This rearrangement joins TRBV5-1 to TRBJ1-6; 8 bases are a match to TRBD1. The CDR3 sequence is 15 residues long. With V trimmed by 5 bases and J by 7 bases, 8 bases remained unmatched. Germline loops: CDR1 SGHRS, CDR2 YFSETQ.

The chain couples TRBV25-1 to TRBJ2-5; D ambiguous. The CDR3 contains 15 residues. In germline, CDR1 is MGHDK, CDR2 SYGVNS. Between the trimmed V and J ends, which lost 3 bases and 3 bases, there was a span of 14 bases. The CDR3 sequence: CASSDFRAVKETQYF. Written as DNA, the CDR3 is TGTGCCAGCAGTGACTTCCGGGCCGTGAAAGAGACCCAGTACTTC.

This clonotype was found a few times. The rearrangement joins TRBV5-1 to TRBJ1-2, with D possibly being TRBD1 (6 bases). The CDR3 sequence is 15 residues long. Germline values: CDR1 SGHRS, CDR2 YFSETQ. Trimming stripped 0 bases from V and 7 bases from J, with 16 bases between. CDR3 protein: CASSLVSAAGAGYTF. CDR3 nucleotide sequence: TGCGCCAGCAGCTTGGTTTCCGCGGCAGGGGCTGGCTACACCTTC.

This clonotype turned up a few times. The rearrangement links TRBV20-1 to TRBJ2-3, with TRBD2 identical over 14 bases. CDR1 is DFQATT, CDR2 SNEGSKA, per germline (reference sequence). The length of the CDR3 is 14 residues. J was trimmed by 6 bases and V by 6 bases; bases with no gene match: 5. CDR3 bases: TGCAGTGCGAGACTAGCGGGAGGGCGTGATACGCAGTATTTT. Protein product: CSARLAGGRDTQYF.

This chain connects TRBV29-1 to TRBJ2-2; TRBD1 is a possible D gene (5 bases). CDR1 is SQVTM and CDR2 is ANQGSEA in the germline V gene. The length of the CDR3 is 14 residues. Trimming cost V 0 bases and J 6 bases, with 11 bases left between them. The CDR3 bases are TGCAGCGTTGAAGATCGGCAGGGCGCCGGGGAGCTGTTTTTT. This translates into CSVEDRQGAGELFF.

This clonotype has at least ten counts. The CDR3 here is CASSFPDREETQYF. Written as DNA, the CDR3 is TGTGCCAGCAGCTTCCCGGACAGGGAAGAGACCCAGTACTTC. The chain joins TRBV7-2 to TRBJ2-5, with 8 bases aligning to TRBD1. The CDR3 spans 14 residues. The germline V gene has CDR1 SGHTA and CDR2 FQGNSA. With V trimmed by 3 bases and J by 3 bases, 3 bases remained unmatched.

This clonotype showed up just a few times. The J gene is TRBJ2-3, the V gene TRBV5-1; 7 nucleotides line up with TRBD2. Trimming took 4 bases from V and 0 from J; bases not matched to a gene: 5. The CDR3 extends over 15 amino acids. CDR1 SGHRS and CDR2 YFSETQ come from the germline V gene. CDR3 sequence (DNA): TGCGCCAGCAGCCCTAGCGGTGCTAGCACAGATACGCAGTATTTT. Protein: CASSPSGASTDTQYF.

The chain recombines TRBV29-1 with TRBJ2-2; 7 bases are a match to TRBD1. J was trimmed by 4 bases and V by 7 bases; bases with no gene match: 6. CDR1 is SQVTM and CDR2 is ANQGSEA in the germline V gene. The CDR3 runs 13 residues. Here the CDR3 reads CSGRGLGTGELFF. The CDR3, as DNA: TGCAGCGGCAGGGGGTTAGGCACCGGGGAGCTGTTTTTT.

The V call is TRBV11-2, the J call TRBJ1-3; D not resolved. The CDR3 covers 15 residues. Trimming shortened V by 5 bases and J by 5 bases, and 16 bases separated the two germline ends. The germline V gene has CDR1 SGHAT and CDR2 FQNNGV. The CDR3 DNA reads TGTGCCAGCAGCCCCCCAGTGGGCGGGAGAAACACCATATATTTT. It codes for CASSPPVGGRNTIYF.

V is TRBV10-1 and J is TRBJ2-1; tentatively, D is TRBD1 or TRBD2 (5 bases each). The germline V and J ends were trimmed by 5 bases and 5 bases, with 19 bases remaining between them. Looked up from germline, CDR1 is WNHNN and CDR2 is SYGVQD (reference sequence). The CDR3 spans 16 residues. The CDR3 reads CASSTYRDPQNNEQFF. CDR3 nucleotides: TGCGCCAGCAGTACTTACCGGGACCCACAAAACAATGAGCAGTTCTTC.

This clonotype was counted many times. V usage is TRBV3-1 and J usage is TRBJ1-1, with D perhaps matching TRBD1 (6 bases). Trimming pared 3 bases from V and 3 bases from J, leaving 11 bases between. This CDR3 has 14 residues. Germline V gene data show CDR1 as LGHDT and CDR2 as YNNKEL (reference sequence). CDR3 nucleotide sequence: TGTGCCAGCAGCCAGGACAGACAGGACACTGAAGCTTTCTTT. This sequence encodes CASSQDRQDTEAFF. Complete variable domain (other parts from reference TRBV3-1 and TRBJ1-1): DTAVSQTPKYLVTQMGNDKSIKCEQNLGHDTMYWYKQDSKKFLKIMFSYNNKELIINETVPNRFSPKSPDKAHLNLHINSLELGDSAVYFCASSQDRQDTEAFFGQGTRLTVV.

CDR3 residues: CASSTTSGPSGEQYF. CDR3 nucleotides: TGTGCCAGCAGCACCACTAGCGGTCCCTCGGGGGAGCAGTACTTC. The rearrangement links TRBV7-2 to TRBJ2-7; 8 nucleotides match TRBD2. Unmatched junction bases numbered 13, after V lost 5 bases and J lost 7 bases. CDR1 and CDR2 from the germline V gene are SGHTA and FQGNSA. The CDR3 has 15 amino acids.

The chain has TRBV20-1 and TRBJ2-3, with 7 bases fitting TRBD2. V lost 0 bases and J lost 0; bases outside the gene matches: 6. CDR3 size: 16 residues. Per the germline V gene, CDR1 is DFQATT and CDR2 is SNEGSKA (reference sequence). The DNA for the CDR3 is TGCAGTGCTAGAGAGGGAGCGGGGAGTAGCACAGATACGCAGTATTTT. This sequence encodes CSAREGAGSSTDTQYF.

This chain uses TRBV2 with TRBJ2-2; D is perhaps TRBD1 or TRBD2 (5 bases each). The germline V and J ends were trimmed by 7 bases and 4 bases, with 19 bases remaining between them. Germline V lookup: CDR1 SNHLY, CDR2 FYNNEI. The CDR3 is 16 amino acids. CDR3 region: CASKAGPLRGTGELFF. DNA for the CDR3: TGTGCCAGCAAGGCAGGGCCCCTTCGGGGCACCGGGGAGCTGTTTTTT.

This clonotype showed up many times. The chain uses TRBV5-1 and TRBJ2-1, with D unclear. The CDR3 is 15 residues long. V lost 5 bases and J lost 0, with 12 bases in between. Germline V gene data show CDR1 as SGHRS and CDR2 as YFSETQ. CDR3 protein: CASSGEPSSYNEQFF. The CDR3 nucleotides read TGCGCCAGCAGTGGAGAACCTAGCTCCTACAATGAGCAGTTCTTC.

This clonotype appeared many times. The chain is built from TRBV7-9 and TRBJ2-3; D might be TRBD2 (5 bases). The CDR3 consists of 13 residues. Germline CDR1 and CDR2: SEHNR and FQNEAQ (reference sequence). V lost 7 bases, J lost 5 bases, and 13 bases lay in between. In nucleotides, the CDR3 is TGTGCCAGCAATCTAGCTGGTGGAGATACGCAGTATTTT. It encodes CASNLAGGDTQYF.

The sample holds a few counts of this clonotype. The chain employs TRBV27 and TRBJ2-1, with D maybe TRBD2 (5 bases). Deletions cut 0 bases from V and 0 bases from J, with 15 bases between. The CDR3 sequence is 18 residues long. Germline CDR1 MNHEY, CDR2 SMNVEV (reference sequence). The CDR3 is CASSLSPGLGSSYNEQFF. CDR3 bases: TGTGCCAGCAGTTTATCCCCGGGGTTAGGTAGCTCCTACAATGAGCAGTTCTTC.

In this sample, this clonotype turned up a few times. The CDR3 here is CASSRPGTSGNHNEQFF. CDR3 nucleotides: TGTGCCAGCAGTCGCCCCGGGACTAGCGGGAACCACAATGAGCAGTTCTTC. The rearrangement joins TRBV11-2 to TRBJ2-1, with 13 bases lining up with TRBD2. The J segment lost 5 bases and the V segment lost 6 bases, leaving 10 bases of the junction unmatched. Germline V lookup: CDR1 SGHAT, CDR2 FQNNGV. The CDR3 extends over 17 amino acids.

This clonotype was counted only a few times. The chain employs TRBV4-1 and TRBJ2-3, with D uncertain. This CDR3 has 16 residues. V was cut by 0 bases and J by 0 bases, with 10 bases left in between. Germline V gene data show CDR1 as MGHRA and CDR2 as YSYEKL. The CDR3: CASSQDFSVSTDTQYF. CDR3 coding DNA: TGCGCCAGCAGCCAAGATTTTTCAGTTAGCACAGATACGCAGTATTTT.